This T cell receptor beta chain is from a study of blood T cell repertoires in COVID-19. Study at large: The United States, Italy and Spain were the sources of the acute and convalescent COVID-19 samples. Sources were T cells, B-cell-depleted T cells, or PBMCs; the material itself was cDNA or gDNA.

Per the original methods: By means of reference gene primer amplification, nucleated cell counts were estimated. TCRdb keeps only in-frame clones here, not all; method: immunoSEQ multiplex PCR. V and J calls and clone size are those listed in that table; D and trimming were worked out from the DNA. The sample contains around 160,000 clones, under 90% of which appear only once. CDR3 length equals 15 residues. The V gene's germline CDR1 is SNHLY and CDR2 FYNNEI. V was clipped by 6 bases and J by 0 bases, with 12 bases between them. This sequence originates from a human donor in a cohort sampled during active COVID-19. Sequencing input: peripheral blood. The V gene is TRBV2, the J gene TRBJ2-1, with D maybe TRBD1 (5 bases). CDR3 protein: CASRQTAGSYNEQFF. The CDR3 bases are TGTGCCAGCAGGCAGACAGCCGGCTCCTACAATGAGCAGTTCTTC.